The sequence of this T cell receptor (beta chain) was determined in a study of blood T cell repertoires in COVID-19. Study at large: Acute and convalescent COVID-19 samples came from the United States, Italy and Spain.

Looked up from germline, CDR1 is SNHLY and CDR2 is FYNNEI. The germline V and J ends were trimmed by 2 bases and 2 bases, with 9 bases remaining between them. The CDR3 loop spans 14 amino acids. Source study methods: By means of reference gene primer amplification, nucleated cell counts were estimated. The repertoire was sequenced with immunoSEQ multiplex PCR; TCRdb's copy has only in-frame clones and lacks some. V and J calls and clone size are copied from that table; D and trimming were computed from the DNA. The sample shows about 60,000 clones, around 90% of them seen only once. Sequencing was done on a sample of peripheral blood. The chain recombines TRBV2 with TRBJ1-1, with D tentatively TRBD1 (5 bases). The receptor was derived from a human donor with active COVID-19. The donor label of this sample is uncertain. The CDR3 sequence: CASSERTGNTEAFF. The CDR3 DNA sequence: TGTGCCAGCAGTGAAAGAACAGGTAACACTGAAGCTTTCTTT. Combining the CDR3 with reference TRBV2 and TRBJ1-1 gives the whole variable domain EPEVTQTPSHQVTQMGQEVILRCVPISNHLYFYWYRQILGQKVEFLVSFYNNEISEKSEIFDDQFSVERPDGSNFTLKIRSTKLEDSAMYFCASSERTGNTEAFFGQGTRLTVV.